These 2 T cell receptor beta chains came from one sample sequenced in a study of OX40 agonist ivuxolimab in advanced cancers. Clones were sequenced by immunoSEQ multiplex PCR, and TCRdb holds only the in-frame ones, with some missing. The data contain fewer than 85,000 clones, over 80% of them singletons. Sequencing was performed on CD4+ or CD8+ T cells sorted from blood, taken in a trial of the OX40 agonist ivuxolimab. The receptors stem from an adult with an advanced solid tumor such as melanoma, head and neck, liver or kidney cancer.

This chain joins TRBV10-3 and TRBJ1-3; TRBD1 is a possible D gene (6 bases). CDR3 length equals 15 residues. V was pared by 4 bases and J by 4 bases, with 14 bases between. Germline CDR1 and CDR2: ENHRY and SYGVKD. As DNA, the CDR3 is TGTGCCATCAGTGCGGCCGGGACAAGGGGAAACACCATATATTTT. This gives the protein CAISAAGTRGNTIYF.

This clone has only a few counts. The chain is built from TRBV4-3 and TRBJ2-2, with D perhaps matching TRBD2 (6 bases). The V gene's germline CDR1 is LGHNA and CDR2 YSLEER. V gave up 0 bases and J gave up 3 bases, with 17 bases separating them. CDR3 length equals 18 residues. Here the CDR3 reads CASSQEVERERYTGELFF. The CDR3 region has the DNA TGCGCCAGCAGCCAAGAAGTGGAACGGGAGAGGTACACCGGGGAGCTGTTTTTT.